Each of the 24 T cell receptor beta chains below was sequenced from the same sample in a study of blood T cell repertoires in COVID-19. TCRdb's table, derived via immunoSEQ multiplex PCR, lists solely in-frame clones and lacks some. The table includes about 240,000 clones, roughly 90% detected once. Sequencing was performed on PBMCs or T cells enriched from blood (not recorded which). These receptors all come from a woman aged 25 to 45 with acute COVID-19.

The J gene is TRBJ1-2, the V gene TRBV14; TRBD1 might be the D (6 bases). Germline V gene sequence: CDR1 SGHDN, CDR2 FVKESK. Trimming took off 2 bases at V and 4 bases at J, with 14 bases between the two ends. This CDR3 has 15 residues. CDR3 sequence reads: CASSQKRGTSYGYTF. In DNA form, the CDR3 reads TGTGCCAGCAGCCAAAAGAGAGGGACAAGCTATGGCTACACCTTC.

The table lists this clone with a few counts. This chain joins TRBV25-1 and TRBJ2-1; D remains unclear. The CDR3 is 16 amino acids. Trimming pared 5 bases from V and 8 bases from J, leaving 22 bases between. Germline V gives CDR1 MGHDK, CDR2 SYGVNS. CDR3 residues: CASSPTGSYQSHEQFF. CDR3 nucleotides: TGTGCCAGCAGTCCTACCGGGTCCTACCAGTCCCATGAGCAGTTCTTC.

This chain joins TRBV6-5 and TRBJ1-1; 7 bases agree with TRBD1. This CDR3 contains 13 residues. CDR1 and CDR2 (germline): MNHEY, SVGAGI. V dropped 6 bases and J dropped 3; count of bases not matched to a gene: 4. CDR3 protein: CASRGQSHTEAFF. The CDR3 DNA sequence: TGTGCCAGCAGGGGACAGTCTCACACTGAAGCTTTCTTT.

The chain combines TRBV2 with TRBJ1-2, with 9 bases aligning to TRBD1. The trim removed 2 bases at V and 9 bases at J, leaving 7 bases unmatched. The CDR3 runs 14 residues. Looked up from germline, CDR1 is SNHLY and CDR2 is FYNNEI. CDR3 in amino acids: CASSERGTGSSYTF. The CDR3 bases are TGTGCCAGCAGTGAAAGGGGGACAGGGAGCAGCTACACCTTC.

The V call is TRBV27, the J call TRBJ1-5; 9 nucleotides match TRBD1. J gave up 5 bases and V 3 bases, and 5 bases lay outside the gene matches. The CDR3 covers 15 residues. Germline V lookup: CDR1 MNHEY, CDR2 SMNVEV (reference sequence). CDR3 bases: TGTGCCAGCAGTTTGGGACAGGGTTGGCATCAGCCCCAGCATTTT. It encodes CASSLGQGWHQPQHF.

For the CDR3, the DNA is TGCGCCAGCAGCGCGACCGACTATAGCAATCAGCCCCAGCATTTT. This translates into CASSATDYSNQPQHF. The chain carries TRBV4-1 and TRBJ1-5; no definite D call. V was shortened by 5 bases and J by 0 bases, with 11 bases between the two germline ends. Germline CDR1 MGHRA, CDR2 YSYEKL. The CDR3 contains 15 residues.

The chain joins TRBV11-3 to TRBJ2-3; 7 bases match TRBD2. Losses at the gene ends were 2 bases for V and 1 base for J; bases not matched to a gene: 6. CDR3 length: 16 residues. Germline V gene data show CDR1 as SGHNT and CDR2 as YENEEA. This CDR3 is CASSLRSGRGTDTQYF. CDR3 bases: TGTGCCAGCAGCTTACGATCAGGGAGGGGCACAGATACGCAGTATTTT.

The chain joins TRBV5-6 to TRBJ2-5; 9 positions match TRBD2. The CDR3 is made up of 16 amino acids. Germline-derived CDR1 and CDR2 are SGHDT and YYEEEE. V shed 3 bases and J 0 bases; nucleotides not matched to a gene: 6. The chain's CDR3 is CASSYRTSEYQETQYF. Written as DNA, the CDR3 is TGTGCCAGCAGCTATCGGACTAGCGAGTACCAAGAGACCCAGTACTTC.

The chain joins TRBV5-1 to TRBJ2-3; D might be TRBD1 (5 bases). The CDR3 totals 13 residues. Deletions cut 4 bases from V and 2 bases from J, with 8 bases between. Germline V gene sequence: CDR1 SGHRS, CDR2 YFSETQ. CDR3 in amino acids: CASSPGSTDTQYF. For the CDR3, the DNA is TGCGCCAGCAGCCCAGGGTCCACAGATACGCAGTATTTT.

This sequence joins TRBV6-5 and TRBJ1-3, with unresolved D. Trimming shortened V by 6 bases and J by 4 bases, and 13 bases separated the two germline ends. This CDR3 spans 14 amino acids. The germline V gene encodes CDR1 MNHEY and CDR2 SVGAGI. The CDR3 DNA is TGTGCCAGCAGCCTAACAGAGGGCGGAAACACCATATATTTT. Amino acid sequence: CASSLTEGGNTIYF.

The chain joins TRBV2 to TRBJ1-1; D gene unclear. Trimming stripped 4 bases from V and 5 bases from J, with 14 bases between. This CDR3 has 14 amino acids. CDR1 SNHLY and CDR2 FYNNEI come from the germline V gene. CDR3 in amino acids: CASSGSGVETEAFF. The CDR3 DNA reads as TGTGCCAGCAGTGGGTCCGGGGTGGAAACTGAAGCTTTCTTT. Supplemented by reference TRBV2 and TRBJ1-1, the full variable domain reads EPEVTQTPSHQVTQMGQEVILRCVPISNHLYFYWYRQILGQKVEFLVSFYNNEISEKSEIFDDQFSVERPDGSNFTLKIRSTKLEDSAMYFCASSGSGVETEAFFGQGTRLTVV.

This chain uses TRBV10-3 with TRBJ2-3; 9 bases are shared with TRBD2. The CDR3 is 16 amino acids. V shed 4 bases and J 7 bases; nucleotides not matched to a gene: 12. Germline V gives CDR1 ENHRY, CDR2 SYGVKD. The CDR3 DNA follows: TGTGCCATCAGTGCAGAGCTAGCGGGGATGTCGTATACGCAGTATTTT. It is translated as CAISAELAGMSYTQYF.

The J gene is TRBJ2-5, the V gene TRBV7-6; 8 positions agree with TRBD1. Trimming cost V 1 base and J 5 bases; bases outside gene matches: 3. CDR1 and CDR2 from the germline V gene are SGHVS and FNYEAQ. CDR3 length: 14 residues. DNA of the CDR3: TGTGCCAGCAGCTTAGGGACAGGGTGGGAGACCCAGTACTTC. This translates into CASSLGTGWETQYF.

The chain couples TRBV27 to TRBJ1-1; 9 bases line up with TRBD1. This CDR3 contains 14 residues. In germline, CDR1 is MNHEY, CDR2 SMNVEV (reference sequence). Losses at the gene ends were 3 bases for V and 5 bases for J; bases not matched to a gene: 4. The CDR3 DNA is TGTGCCAGCAGTTTTGACAGGGGGGGGACTGAAGCTTTCTTT. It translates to CASSFDRGGTEAFF.

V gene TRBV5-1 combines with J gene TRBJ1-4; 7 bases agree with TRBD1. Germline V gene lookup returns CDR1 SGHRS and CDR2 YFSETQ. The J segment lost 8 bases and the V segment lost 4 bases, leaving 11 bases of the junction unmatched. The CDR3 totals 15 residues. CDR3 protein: CASSLEDRSEEKLFF. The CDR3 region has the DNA TGCGCCAGCAGCCTAGAGGACAGGTCTGAGGAAAAACTGTTTTTT.

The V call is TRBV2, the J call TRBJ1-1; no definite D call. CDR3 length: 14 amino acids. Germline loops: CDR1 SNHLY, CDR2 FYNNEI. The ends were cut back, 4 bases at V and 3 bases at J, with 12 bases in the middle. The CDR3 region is CASSAEGMDTEAFF. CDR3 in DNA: TGTGCCAGCAGTGCTGAGGGTATGGACACTGAAGCTTTCTTT.

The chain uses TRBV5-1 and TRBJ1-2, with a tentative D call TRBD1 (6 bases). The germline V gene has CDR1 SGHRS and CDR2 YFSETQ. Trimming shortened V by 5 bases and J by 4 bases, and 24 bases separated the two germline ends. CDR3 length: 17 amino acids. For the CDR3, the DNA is TGCGCCAGCAGTACTCCAACACAGGGACCTAATTTCTATGGCTACACCTTC. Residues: CASSTPTQGPNFYGYTF.

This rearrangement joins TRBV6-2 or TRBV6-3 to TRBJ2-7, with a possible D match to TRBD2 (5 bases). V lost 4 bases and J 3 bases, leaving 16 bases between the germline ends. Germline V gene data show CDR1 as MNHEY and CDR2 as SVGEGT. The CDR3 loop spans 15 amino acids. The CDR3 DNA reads TGTGCCAGCAGTTCCCCGGACCCACGGGGCTACGAGCAGTACTTC. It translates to CASSSPDPRGYEQYF.

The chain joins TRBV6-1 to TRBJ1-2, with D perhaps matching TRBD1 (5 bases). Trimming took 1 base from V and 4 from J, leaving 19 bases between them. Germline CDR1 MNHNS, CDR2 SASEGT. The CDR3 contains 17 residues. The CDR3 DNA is TGTGCCAGCAGTGAAGAGATGGTTGTGGGGGGGGTCTATGGCTACACCTTC. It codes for CASSEEMVVGGVYGYTF.

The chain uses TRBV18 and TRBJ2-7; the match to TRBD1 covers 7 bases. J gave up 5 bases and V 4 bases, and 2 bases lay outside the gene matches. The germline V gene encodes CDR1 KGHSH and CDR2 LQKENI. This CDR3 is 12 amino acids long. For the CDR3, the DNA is TGTGCCAGCTCACAACAGGGGAACGAGCAGTACTTC. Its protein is CASSQQGNEQYF.

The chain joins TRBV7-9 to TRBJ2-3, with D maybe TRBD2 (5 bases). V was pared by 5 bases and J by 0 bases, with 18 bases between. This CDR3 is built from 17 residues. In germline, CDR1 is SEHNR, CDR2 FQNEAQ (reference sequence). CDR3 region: CASSPLQRERSTDTQYF. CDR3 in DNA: TGTGCCAGCAGCCCGCTACAAAGGGAGAGGAGCACAGATACGCAGTATTTT. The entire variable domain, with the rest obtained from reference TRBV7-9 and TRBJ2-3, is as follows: DTGVSQNPRHKITKRGQNVTFRCDPISEHNRLYWYRQTLGQGPEFLTYFQNEAQLEKSRLLSDRFSAERPKGSFSTLEIQRTEQGDSAMYLCASSPLQRERSTDTQYFGPGTRLTVL.

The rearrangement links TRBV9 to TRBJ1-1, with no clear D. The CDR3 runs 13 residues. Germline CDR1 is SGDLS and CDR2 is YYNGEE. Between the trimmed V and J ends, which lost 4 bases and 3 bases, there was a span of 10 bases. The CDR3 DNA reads TGTGCCAGCAGCACGACTCCTGACACTGAAGCTTTCTTT. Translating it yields CASSTTPDTEAFF. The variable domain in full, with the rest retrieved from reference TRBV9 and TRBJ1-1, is DSGVTQTPKHLITATGQRVTLRCSPRSGDLSVYWYQQSLDQGLQFLIQYYNGEERAKGNILERFSAQQFPDLHSELNLSSLELGDSALYFCASSTTPDTEAFFGQGTRLTVV.

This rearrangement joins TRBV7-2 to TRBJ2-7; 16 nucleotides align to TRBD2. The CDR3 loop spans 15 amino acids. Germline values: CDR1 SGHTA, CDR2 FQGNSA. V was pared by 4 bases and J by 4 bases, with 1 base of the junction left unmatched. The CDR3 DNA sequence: TGTGCCAGCAGCTGGGGACTAGCGGGGGGGTACGAGCAGTACTTC. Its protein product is CASSWGLAGGYEQYF.

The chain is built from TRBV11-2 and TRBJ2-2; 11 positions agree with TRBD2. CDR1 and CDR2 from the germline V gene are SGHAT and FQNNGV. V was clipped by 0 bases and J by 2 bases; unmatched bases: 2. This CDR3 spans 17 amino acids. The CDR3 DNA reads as TGTGCCAGCAGCTTAGAGGGACTAGCGGACAACACCGGGGAGCTGTTTTTT. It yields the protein CASSLEGLADNTGELFF.